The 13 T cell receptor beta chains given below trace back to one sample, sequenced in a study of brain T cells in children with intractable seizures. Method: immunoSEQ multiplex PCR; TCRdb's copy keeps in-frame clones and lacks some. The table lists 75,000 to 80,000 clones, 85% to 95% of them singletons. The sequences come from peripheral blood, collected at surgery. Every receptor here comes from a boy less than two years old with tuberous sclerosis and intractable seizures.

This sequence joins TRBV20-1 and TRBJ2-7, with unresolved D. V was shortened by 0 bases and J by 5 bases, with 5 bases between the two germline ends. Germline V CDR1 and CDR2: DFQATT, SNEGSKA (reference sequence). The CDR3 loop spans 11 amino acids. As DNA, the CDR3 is TGCAGTGCTAGAGATCCGGACGAGCAGTACTTC. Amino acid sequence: CSARDPDEQYF.

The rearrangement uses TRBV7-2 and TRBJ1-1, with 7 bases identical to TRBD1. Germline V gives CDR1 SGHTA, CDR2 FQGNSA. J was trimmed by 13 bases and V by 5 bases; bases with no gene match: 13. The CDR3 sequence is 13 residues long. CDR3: CASSPRTGLKGFF. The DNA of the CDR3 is TGTGCCAGCAGCCCAAGGACAGGCCTAAAAGGTTTCTTT.

The CDR3, as DNA: TGCGCCAGCAGCATGGGATTCTCTGCAGATACGCAGTATTTT. It is translated as CASSMGFSADTQYF. This chain joins TRBV5-1 and TRBJ2-3; D unresolved. Germline lookup yields CDR1 SGHRS and CDR2 YFSETQ. The CDR3 is 14 amino acids. Trimming removed 4 bases from V and 4 bases from J, with 13 bases in between.

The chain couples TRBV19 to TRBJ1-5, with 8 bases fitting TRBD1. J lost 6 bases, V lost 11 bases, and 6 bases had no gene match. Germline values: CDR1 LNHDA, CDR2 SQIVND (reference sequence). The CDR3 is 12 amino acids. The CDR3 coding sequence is TGTGCCGCTCAGACAGGGGTTCAGCCCCAGCATTTT. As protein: CAAQTGVQPQHF.

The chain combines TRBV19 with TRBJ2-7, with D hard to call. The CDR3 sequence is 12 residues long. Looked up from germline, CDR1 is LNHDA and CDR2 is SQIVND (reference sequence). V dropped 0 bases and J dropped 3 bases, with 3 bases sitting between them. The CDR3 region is CASSIEGYEQYF. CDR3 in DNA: TGTGCCAGTAGTATAGAGGGCTACGAGCAGTACTTC. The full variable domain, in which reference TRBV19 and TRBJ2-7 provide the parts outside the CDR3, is DGGITQSPKYLFRKEGQNVTLSCEQNLNHDAMYWYRQDPGQGLRLIYYSQIVNDFQKGDIAEGYSVSREKKESFPLTVTSAQKNPTAFYLCASSIEGYEQYFGPGTRLTVT.

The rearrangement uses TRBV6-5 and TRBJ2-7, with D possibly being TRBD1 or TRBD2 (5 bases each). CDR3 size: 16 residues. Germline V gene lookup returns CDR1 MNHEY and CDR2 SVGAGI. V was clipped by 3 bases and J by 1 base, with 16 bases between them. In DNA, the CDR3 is TGTGCCAGCAGTTATGGCTCTCGGGACCGATCCTACGAGCAGTACTTC. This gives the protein CASSYGSRDRSYEQYF.

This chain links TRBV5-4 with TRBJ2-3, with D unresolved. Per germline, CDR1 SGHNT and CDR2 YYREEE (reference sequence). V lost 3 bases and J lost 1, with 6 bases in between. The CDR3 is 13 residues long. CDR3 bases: TGTGCCAGCAGCTCCCTGGGCACAGATACGCAGTATTTT. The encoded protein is CASSSLGTDTQYF. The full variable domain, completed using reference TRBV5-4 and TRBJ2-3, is ETGVTQSPTHLIKTRGQQVTLRCSSQSGHNTVSWYQQALGQGPQFIFQYYREEENGRGNFPPRFSGLQFPNYSSELNVNALELDDSALYLCASSSLGTDTQYFGPGTRLTVL.

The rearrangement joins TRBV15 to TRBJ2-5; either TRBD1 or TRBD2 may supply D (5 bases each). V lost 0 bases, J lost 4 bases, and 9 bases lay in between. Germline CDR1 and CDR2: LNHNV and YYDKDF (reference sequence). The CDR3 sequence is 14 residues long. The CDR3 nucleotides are TGTGCCACCAGCAGAGATCAGGGAGCAGAGACCCAGTACTTC. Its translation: CATSRDQGAETQYF.

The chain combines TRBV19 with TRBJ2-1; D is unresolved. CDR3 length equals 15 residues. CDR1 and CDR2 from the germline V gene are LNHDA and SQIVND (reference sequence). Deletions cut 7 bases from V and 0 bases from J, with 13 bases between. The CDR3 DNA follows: TGTGCCAGTAAGGAAGGGCAGAGCTCCTACAATGAGCAGTTCTTC. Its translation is CASKEGQSSYNEQFF.

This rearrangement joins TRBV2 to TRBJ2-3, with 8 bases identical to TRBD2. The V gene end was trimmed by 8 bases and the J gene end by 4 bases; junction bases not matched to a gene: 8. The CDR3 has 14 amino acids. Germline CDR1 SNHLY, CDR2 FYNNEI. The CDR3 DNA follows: TGTGCCAGCGACAGGACTAGCTCGCCAGATACGCAGTATTTT. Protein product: CASDRTSSPDTQYF.

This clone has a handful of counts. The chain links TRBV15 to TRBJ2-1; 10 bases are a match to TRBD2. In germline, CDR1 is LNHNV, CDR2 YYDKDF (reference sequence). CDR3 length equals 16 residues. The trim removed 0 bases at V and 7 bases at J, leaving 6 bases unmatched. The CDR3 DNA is TGTGCCACCAGCAGAGAAGGACTAGCGGAGCCTAATGAGCAGTTCTTC. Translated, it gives CATSREGLAEPNEQFF.

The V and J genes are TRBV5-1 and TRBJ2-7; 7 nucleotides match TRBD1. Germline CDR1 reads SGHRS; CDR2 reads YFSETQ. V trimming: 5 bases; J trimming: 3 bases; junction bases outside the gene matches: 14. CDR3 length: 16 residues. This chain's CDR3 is CASSFLPRQGSYEQYF. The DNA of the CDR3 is TGCGCCAGCAGTTTCCTCCCCCGACAGGGAAGCTACGAGCAGTACTTC.

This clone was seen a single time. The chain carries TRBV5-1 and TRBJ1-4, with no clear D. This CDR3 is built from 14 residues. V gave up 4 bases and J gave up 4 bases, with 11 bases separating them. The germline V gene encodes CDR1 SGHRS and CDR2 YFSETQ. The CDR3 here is CASSRDEYNEKLFF. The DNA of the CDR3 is TGCGCCAGCAGCCGAGACGAGTATAATGAAAAACTGTTTTTT.